This T cell receptor (beta chain) was recovered during a study of T cells in tuberculosis listed by TCRdb under 2018. As for the study more broadly: The study combined CD1B tetramers and high-throughput TCR immunosequencing to characterize T cells specific for the mycobacterial lipid antigen glucose monomycolate (GMM). In a South African clinical cohort, IGRA-negative adolescents, IGRA-positive adolescents with latent tuberculosis and adults with active tuberculosis were compared, with 9 to 10 people in each group.

TCR libraries were generated with the immunoSEQ multiplex PCR assay, using TCR-beta and/or TCR-alpha/delta assays for each sample. The amplified TCR libraries were sequenced on the Illumina high-throughput platform. Per the source publication's procedure: Clustering and dimensionality reduction relied on pairwise TCRdist distances among GMM-specific receptors from T cells that were either sorted ex vivo or expanded in vitro. The score assigned to each clinical repertoire was mean NN-distance, meaning the average TCRdist to the nearest 10% of tetramer-positive reference sequences. To compute GEM TCR motif frequency, the fraction of unique TCRs matching known GEM sequences by V/J usage and CDR3 length was calculated. Linear discriminant analysis with leave-one-out cross-validation, implemented in scikit-learn, was used to classify active tuberculosis. TCRdb retrieved this table from immuneACCESS and kept in-frame rearrangements only. Not all clones are present; in checked studies, unresolved V genes account for under half, and no reason is known for the remainder. Clone size and the V and J calls come from that table; the DNA yielded D and trimming. This sample holds about 25,000 clones; roughly nine tenths were observed only once. Of the sample, roughly 16% falls within the top ten clones.

The full study reports these points: The smaller NN-distances were partly driven by shorter CDR3-alpha lengths in active tuberculosis patients, and the difference for TCR-beta did not reach statistical significance. Compared with IGRA-negative controls, TCR-alpha repertoires from active tuberculosis had smaller mean NN-distances to GMM-specific TCRs, which suggests clonal expansion of these TCRs. Clinical samples were selected based on which cryopreserved specimens were available, and the active tuberculosis cases were adults whereas the controls were adolescents. Using GEM motif frequencies, a classifier achieved under 75% accuracy, whereas a classifier built on the diverse GMM-specific repertoire got to approximately 88% accuracy (AUROC more than 0.85).

At study entry, a tuberculin skin test and the QuantiFERON-TB GOLD In-Tube IGRA were used to screen adolescents for latent tuberculosis infection. Immunosequencing of unsorted cryopreserved PBMC covered, on average, about 100,000 T cells per clinical donor. Eleven high schools in the Worcester region of the Western Cape, South Africa, served as enrollment sites for adolescents aged 12 to 18 years. Ten or so M. tuberculosis-infected adolescents and some 10 uninfected adolescents, matched for age and sex, were selected. PBMC from adolescents were isolated by density centrifugation from freshly drawn heparinized blood and were then cryopreserved. Here V drops 2 bases and J drops 6 bases, and the junction holds 6 bases not matched to any gene. From the cysteine through the phenylalanine, the CDR3 covers 14 amino acids. Just the 42-base CDR3 DNA is kept, in frame starting at base 1. CDR1 and CDR2 (KGHSH, LQKENI) derive from the germline V gene.

Points on this clone: Which antigen it targets is not known. Base qualities are not recorded, but no much larger clone differs from it by a single base.

The chain is assembled from TRBV18 and TRBJ1-2, with 7 middle bases fitting TRBD1. This receptor was taken from a donor aged 10-29 years with latent tuberculosis or without tuberculosis infection. Some clones in this sample may be carry-over from other donors' samples. The sequenced sample consisted of PBMCs. The CDR3 protein sequence reads: CASSPSRGSNGYTF. The DNA sequence reads TGTGCCAGCTCACCATCCAGGGGGTCGAATGGCTACACCTTC.